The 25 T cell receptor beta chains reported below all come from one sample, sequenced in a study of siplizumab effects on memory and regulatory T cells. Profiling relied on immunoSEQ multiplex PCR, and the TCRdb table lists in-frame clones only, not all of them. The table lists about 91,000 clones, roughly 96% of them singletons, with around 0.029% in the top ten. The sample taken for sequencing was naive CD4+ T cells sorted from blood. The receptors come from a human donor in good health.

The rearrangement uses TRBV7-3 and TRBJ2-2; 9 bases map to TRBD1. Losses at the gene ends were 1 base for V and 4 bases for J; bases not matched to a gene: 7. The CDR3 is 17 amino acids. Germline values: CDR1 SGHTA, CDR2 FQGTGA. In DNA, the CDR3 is TGTGCCAGCAGCTTAAAAGGTCGGGACAGGGCCACCGGGGAGCTGTTTTTT. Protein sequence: CASSLKGRDRATGELFF.

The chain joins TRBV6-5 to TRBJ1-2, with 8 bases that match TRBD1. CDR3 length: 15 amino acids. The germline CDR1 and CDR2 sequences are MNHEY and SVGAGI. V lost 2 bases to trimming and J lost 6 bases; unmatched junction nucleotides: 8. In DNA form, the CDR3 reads TGTGCCAGCAGTTACCCGCCCGGACAGGGCGATGGCTACACCTTC. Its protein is CASSYPPGQGDGYTF.

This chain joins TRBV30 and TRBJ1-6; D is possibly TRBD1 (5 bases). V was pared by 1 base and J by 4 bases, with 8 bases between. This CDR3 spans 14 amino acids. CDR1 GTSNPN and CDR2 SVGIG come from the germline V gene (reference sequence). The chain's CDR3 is CAWSETGYNSPLHF. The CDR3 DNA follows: TGTGCCTGGAGTGAAACAGGTTATAATTCACCCCTCCACTTT.

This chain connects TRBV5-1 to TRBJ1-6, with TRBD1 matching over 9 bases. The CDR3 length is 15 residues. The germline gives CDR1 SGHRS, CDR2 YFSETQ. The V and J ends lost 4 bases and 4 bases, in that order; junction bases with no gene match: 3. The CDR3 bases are TGCGCCAGCAGCCCGGACAGGGGATATAATTCACCCCTCCACTTT. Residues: CASSPDRGYNSPLHF.

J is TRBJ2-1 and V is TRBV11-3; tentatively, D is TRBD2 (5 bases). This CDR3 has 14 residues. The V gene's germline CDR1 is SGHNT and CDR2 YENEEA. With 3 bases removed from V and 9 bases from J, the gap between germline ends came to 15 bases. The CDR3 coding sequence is TGTGCCAGCAGCTTGACTGGAGGTCCTGTTGAGCAGTTCTTC. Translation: CASSLTGGPVEQFF. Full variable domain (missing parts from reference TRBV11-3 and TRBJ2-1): EAGVVQSPRYKIIEKKQPVAFWCNPISGHNTLYWYLQNLGQGPELLIRYENEEAVDDSQLPKDRFSAERLKGVDSTLKIQPAELGDSAVYLCASSLTGGPVEQFFGPGTRLTVL.

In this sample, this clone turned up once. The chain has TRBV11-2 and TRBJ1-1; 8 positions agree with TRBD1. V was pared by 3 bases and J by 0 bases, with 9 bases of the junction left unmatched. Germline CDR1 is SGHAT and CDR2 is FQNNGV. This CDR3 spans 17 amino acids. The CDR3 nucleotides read TGTGCCAGCAGCTTGGGCAGGGGGCTTTGGATGAACACTGAAGCTTTCTTT. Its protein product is CASSLGRGLWMNTEAFF.

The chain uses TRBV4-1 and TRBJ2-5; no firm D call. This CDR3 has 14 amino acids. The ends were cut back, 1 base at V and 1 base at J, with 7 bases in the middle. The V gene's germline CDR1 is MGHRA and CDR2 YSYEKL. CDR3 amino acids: CASSQVLPQETQYF. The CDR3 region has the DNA TGCGCCAGCAGCCAAGTACTACCCCAAGAGACCCAGTACTTC.

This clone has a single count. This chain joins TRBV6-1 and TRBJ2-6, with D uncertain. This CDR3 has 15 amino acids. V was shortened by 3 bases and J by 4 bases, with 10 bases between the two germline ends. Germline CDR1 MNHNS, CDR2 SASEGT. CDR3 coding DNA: TGTGCCAGCAGTGACTACGGGTACGGGGCCAACGTCCTGACTTTC. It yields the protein CASSDYGYGANVLTF.

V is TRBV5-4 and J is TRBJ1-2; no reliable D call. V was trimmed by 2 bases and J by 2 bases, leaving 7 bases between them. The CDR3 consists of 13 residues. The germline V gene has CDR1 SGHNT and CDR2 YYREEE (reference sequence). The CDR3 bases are TGTGCCAGCAGCTTAGGTCAGAACTATGGCTACACCTTC. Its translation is CASSLGQNYGYTF. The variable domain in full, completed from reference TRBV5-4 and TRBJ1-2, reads ETGVTQSPTHLIKTRGQQVTLRCSSQSGHNTVSWYQQALGQGPQFIFQYYREEENGRGNFPPRFSGLQFPNYSSELNVNALELDDSALYLCASSLGQNYGYTFGSGTRLTVV.

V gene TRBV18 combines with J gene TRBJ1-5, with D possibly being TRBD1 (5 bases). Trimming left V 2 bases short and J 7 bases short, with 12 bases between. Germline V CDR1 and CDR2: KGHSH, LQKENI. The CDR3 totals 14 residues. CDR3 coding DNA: TGTGCCAGCTCACCAGGCGGGGCCAAACAGCCCCAGCATTTT. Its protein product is CASSPGGAKQPQHF.

The CDR3 here is CASSSLAGGGETQYF. CDR3 DNA sequence: TGTGCCAGCAGCTCTCTAGCGGGGGGTGGAGAGACCCAGTACTTC. This chain joins TRBV7-9 and TRBJ2-5, with TRBD2 matching over 11 bases. CDR1 and CDR2 (germline): SEHNR, FQNEAQ (reference sequence). J lost 4 bases, V lost 4 bases, and 5 bases had no gene match. CDR3 size: 15 residues.

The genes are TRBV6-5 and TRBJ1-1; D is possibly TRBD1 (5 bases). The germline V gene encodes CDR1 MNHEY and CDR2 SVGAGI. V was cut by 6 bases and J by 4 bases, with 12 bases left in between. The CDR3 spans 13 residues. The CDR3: CASSLSRGTEAFF. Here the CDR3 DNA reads TGTGCCAGCAGCTTGAGTAGGGGCACTGAAGCTTTCTTT.

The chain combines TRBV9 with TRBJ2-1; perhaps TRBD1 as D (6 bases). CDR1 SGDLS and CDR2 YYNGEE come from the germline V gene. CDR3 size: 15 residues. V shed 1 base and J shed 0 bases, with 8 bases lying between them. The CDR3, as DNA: TGTGCCAGCAGCGTAACAGGGAGCTCCTACAATGAGCAGTTCTTC. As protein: CASSVTGSSYNEQFF.

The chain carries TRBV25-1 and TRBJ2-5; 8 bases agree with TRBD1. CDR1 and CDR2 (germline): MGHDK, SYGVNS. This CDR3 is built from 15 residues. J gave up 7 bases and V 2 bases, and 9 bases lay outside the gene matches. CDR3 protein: CASSETGGPLVTQYF. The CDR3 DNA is TGTGCCAGCAGTGAAACAGGGGGGCCTTTGGTGACCCAGTACTTC.

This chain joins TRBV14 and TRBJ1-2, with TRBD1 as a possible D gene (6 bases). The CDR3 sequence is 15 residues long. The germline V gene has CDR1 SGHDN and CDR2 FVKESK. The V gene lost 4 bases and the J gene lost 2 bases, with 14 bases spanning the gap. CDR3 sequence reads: CASSPAAGANYGYTF. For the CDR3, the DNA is TGTGCCAGCAGCCCTGCCGCAGGGGCAAACTATGGCTACACCTTC.

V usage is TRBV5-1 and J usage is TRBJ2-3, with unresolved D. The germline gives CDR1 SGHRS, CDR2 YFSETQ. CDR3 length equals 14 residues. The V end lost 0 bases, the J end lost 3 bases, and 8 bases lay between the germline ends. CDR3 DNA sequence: TGCGCCAGCAGCTTGGCCGGCTATACAGATACGCAGTATTTT. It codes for CASSLAGYTDTQYF.

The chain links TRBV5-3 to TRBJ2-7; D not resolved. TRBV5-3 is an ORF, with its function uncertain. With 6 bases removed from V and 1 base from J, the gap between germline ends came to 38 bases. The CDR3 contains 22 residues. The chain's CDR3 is CARIRSAPLCPKKHRVSYEQYF. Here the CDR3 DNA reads TGTGCCAGAATCCGATCGGCCCCCCTATGCCCGAAGAAACATAGAGTTTCCTACGAGCAGTACTTC.

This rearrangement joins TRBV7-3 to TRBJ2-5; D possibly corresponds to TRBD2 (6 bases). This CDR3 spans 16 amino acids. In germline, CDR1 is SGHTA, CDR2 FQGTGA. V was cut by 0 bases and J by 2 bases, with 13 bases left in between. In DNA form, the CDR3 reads TGTGCCAGCAGCTTAACCCGGGACTCTCCACAAGAGACCCAGTACTTC. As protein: CASSLTRDSPQETQYF.

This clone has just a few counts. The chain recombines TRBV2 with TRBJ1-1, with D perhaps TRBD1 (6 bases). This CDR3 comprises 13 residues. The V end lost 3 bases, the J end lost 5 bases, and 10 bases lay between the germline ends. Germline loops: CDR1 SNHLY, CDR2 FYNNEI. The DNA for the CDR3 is TGTGCCAGCAGTGACCAGGGGTTGACTGAAGCTTTCTTT. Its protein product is CASSDQGLTEAFF.

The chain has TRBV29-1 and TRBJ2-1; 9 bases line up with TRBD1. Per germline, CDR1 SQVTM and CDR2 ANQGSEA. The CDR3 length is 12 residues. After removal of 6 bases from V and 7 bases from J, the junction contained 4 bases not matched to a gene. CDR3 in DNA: TGCAGCGTGGGACAGGGAACGAATGAGCAGTTCTTC. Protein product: CSVGQGTNEQFF.

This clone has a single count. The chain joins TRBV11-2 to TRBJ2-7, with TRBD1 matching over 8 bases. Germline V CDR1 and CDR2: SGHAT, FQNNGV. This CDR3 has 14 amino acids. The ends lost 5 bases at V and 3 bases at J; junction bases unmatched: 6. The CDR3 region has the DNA TGTGCCAGCAGCCGGGACAGGTTTAACTACGAGCAGTACTTC. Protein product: CASSRDRFNYEQYF.

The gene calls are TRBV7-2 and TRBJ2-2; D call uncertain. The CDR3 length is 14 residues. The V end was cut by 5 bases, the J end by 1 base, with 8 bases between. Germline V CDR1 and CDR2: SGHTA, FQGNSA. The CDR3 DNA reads TGTGCCAGCAGCCCTCAAAAGAACACCGGGGAGCTGTTTTTT. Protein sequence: CASSPQKNTGELFF. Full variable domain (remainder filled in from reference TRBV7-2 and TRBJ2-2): GAGVSQSPSNKVTEKGKDVELRCDPISGHTALYWYRQSLGQGLEFLIYFQGNSAPDKSGLPSDRFSAERTGGSVSTLTIQRTQQEDSAVYLCASSPQKNTGELFFGEGSRLTVL.

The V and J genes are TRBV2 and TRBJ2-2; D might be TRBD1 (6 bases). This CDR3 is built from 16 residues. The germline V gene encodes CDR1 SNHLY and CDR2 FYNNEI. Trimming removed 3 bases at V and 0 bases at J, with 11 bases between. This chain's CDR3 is CASSEKQGTNTGELFF. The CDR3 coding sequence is TGTGCCAGCAGTGAGAAACAGGGCACGAACACCGGGGAGCTGTTTTTT.

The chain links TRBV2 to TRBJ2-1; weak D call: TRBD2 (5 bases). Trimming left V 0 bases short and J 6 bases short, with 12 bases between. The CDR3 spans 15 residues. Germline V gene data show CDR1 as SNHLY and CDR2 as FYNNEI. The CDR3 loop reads CASSEARGLGNEQFF. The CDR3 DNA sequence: TGTGCCAGCAGTGAAGCTCGCGGACTCGGCAATGAGCAGTTCTTC.

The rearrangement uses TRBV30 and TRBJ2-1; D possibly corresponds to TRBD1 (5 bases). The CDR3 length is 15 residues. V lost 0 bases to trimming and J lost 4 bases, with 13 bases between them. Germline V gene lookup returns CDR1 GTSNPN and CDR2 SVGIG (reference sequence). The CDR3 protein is CAWSVQMGLYNEQFF. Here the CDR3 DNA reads TGTGCCTGGAGTGTACAAATGGGGCTTTACAATGAGCAGTTCTTC. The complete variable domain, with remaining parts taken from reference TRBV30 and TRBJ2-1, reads SQTIHQWPATLVQPVGSPLSLECTVEGTSNPNLYWYRQAAGRGLQLLFYSVGIGQISSEVPQNLSASRPQDRQFILSSKKLLLSDSGFYLCAWSVQMGLYNEQFFGPGTRLTVL.